Below, one TCR beta chain is given with its context. Its specificity is not known. This sample is drawn from a study of siplizumab effects on memory and regulatory T cells. The study's findings and limits: Unstimulated subsets contained matches for only a minor fraction of alloreactive clones. Neither a naive nor a memory phenotype was assignable to roughly 80-95% of proliferating CD4+ or CD8+ clones.

With 5 bases clipped from V and 3 bases from J, the junction kept 8 bases outside the gene matches. The germline V gene encodes CDR1 SGHAT and CDR2 FQDESV (reference sequence). CDR3 size: 16 residues. Data came from immunoSEQ multiplex PCR; TCRdb stores just in-frame clones and leaves some out. Here the sample spans 97,000 or so clones, about 94% being singletons. The sequence was collected from a human donor in good health. Material for sequencing was CD4+ T cells sorted from blood. This sequence joins TRBV11-1 and TRBJ2-7, with 12 bases matching TRBD1. The CDR3 DNA follows: TGTGCCAGCAGCGTCGGGACAGGGGGCGACGACTACGAGCAGTACTTC. Translation: CASSVGTGGDDYEQYF.